A selection of T cell receptor beta chains follows, all from one sample in a study of T-cell reconstitution after alpha-beta-depleted transplantation in children. TCRdb passed the PCR reads through MiXCR, listing each CDR3 protein once. The sample has 200,000 to 250,000 distinct CDR3 sequences, 7.5% to 10% seen once; the top ten hold over 4.5%. The source was PBMCs from the stem cell graft donor, collected from the stem cell graft. These receptors were taken from a human donor who donated a stem cell graft to a child with SCID. Both conserved end residues are trimmed from each CDR3. Fields, in order: clone size, V gene, J gene, CDR3 protein. Not all rows give a size; the values are once, few, many and, for expanded clones, a class.

size: many; V: TRBV4-1; J: TRBJ1-5; CDR3: ASSQEGYSNQPQH
size: many; V: TRBV6-5; J: TRBJ1-6; CDR3: ASSYEGLYNSPLH
size: many; V: TRBV4-1; J: TRBJ1-4; CDR3: ASSREANEKLF
size: many; V: TRBV7-2; J: TRBJ2-3; CDR3: ASSFRLASSTDTQY
size: few; V: TRBV28; J: TRBJ2-7; CDR3: ASSVGSSYEQY
size: many; V: TRBV10-3; J: TRBJ1-6; CDR3: AIRQKGWNSPLH
size: many; V: TRBV19; J: TRBJ2-1; CDR3: ASSKTGSDEQF
size: many; V: TRBV25-1; J: TRBJ1-3; CDR3: ASSDFTHPDSGNTIY
size: many; V: TRBV18; J: TRBJ2-7; CDR3: ASSLTGVGNEQY
size: many; V: TRBV5-6; J: TRBJ1-2; CDR3: ASSSGLNYGYT
size: many; V: TRBV19; J: TRBJ1-1; CDR3: ASSFLRARTEAF
size: many; V: TRBV7-6; J: TRBJ1-3; CDR3: ASTGISGNTIY
size: many; V: TRBV5-1; J: TRBJ1-2; CDR3: ASSLGAGGPGGYT
size: NA; V: TRBV12-3/TRBV12-4; J: TRBJ1-2; CDR3: ASSLGVGGT
size: NA; V: TRBV4-3; J: TRBJ1-2; CDR3: ASSQELLDRDSFGYT
size: many; V: TRBV5-1; J: TRBJ2-3; CDR3: ASSLSQGAGTDTQY
size: NA; V: TRBV20-1; J: TRBJ1-5; CDR3: SASEGHYSNQPQH
size: many; V: TRBV6-5; J: TRBJ1-5; CDR3: ASSYPGQALGNQPQH
size: many; V: TRBV5-1; J: TRBJ2-1; CDR3: ASSKTGTVSYNEQF
size: many; V: TRBV5-1; J: TRBJ1-1; CDR3: ASSSETGRTEAF
size: many; V: TRBV7-2; J: TRBJ1-2; CDR3: ASSLGTGLNGYT
size: NA; V: TRBV6-5; J: TRBJ1-5; CDR3: ASSFPQGGNQPQH
size: many; V: TRBV20-1; J: TRBJ2-7; CDR3: SASSTGEPYEQY
size: many; V: TRBV7-8; J: TRBJ2-5; CDR3: ASSPSSETQY
size: many; V: TRBV5-1; J: TRBJ2-7; CDR3: ASSLQTGYSYEQY
size: many; V: TRBV7-2; J: TRBJ2-7; CDR3: ASSSRQGTYEQY
size: NA; V: TRBV5-1; J: TRBJ1-1; CDR3: ASSPRAGVDTEAF
size: many; V: TRBV9; J: TRBJ2-3; CDR3: ASSGPLADYTDTQY
size: many; V: TRBV7-8; J: TRBJ2-7; CDR3: ASSLVASGKHEQY
size: many; V: TRBV7-9; J: TRBJ2-7; CDR3: ASSAYAYEQY
size: many; V: TRBV2; J: TRBJ1-5; CDR3: ASTIRGQLSNQPQH
size: NA; V: TRBV20-1; J: TRBJ1-5; CDR3: SARGKKTGYVNQPQH
size: many; V: TRBV2; J: TRBJ1-1; CDR3: ASSDIQVNTEAF
size: few; V: TRBV6-5; J: TRBJ1-6; CDR3: ASSYSPGSYNSPLH
size: NA; V: TRBV20-1; J: TRBJ1-1; CDR3: CARDAQGVMGNTEAF
size: many; V: TRBV5-5; J: TRBJ2-5; CDR3: ASSLEGWETQY
size: many; V: TRBV5-1; J: TRBJ2-6; CDR3: ASSLRGRGETGANVLT
size: many; V: TRBV12-3/TRBV12-4; J: TRBJ2-3; CDR3: ASSPLDTQY
size: many; V: TRBV5-1; J: TRBJ2-7; CDR3: ASSYLSGYEQY
size: few; V: TRBV27; J: TRBJ1-5; CDR3: ASSQKPGAHSNQPQH
size: many; V: TRBV7-9; J: TRBJ2-7; CDR3: ASSGRTDEQY
size: many; V: TRBV5-1; J: TRBJ2-3; CDR3: ATARLGDVTQY
size: many; V: TRBV6-2/TRBV6-3; J: TRBJ1-5; CDR3: ASALQDRPLSFV
size: NA; V: TRBV19; J: TRBJ2-3; CDR3: ASSMGQSSTDTQY
size: NA; V: TRBV5-1; J: TRBJ2-2; CDR3: ASSLGGGVTGELF
size: few; V: TRBV5-1; J: TRBJ2-7; CDR3: ASRGGLAGALYEQY
size: many; V: TRBV20-1; J: TRBJ2-1; CDR3: SARDPGFGNEQF
size: many; V: TRBV4-1; J: TRBJ2-3; CDR3: ASSQLPGGGADTQY
size: many; V: TRBV6-6; J: TRBJ1-1; CDR3: ASSYTGGDEAF
size: many; V: TRBV7-9; J: TRBJ1-1; CDR3: ASSLLDRDSEAF
size: many; V: TRBV10-3; J: TRBJ2-7; CDR3: AISESGGIAYEQY
size: many; V: TRBV25-1; J: TRBJ1-5; CDR3: ASSEFGSNQPQH
size: many; V: TRBV20-1; J: TRBJ1-2; CDR3: SAKPRKAGEGGYT
size: many; V: TRBV25-1; J: TRBJ1-1; CDR3: ASSEGGRALRNTEAF
size: many; V: TRBV10-3; J: TRBJ1-1; CDR3: AISTTGQGFTEAF
size: many; V: TRBV24-1; J: TRBJ2-1; CDR3: ATGPPQSNEQF
size: NA; V: TRBV5-1; J: TRBJ2-3; CDR3: ASSNPIGRGGPDTQY